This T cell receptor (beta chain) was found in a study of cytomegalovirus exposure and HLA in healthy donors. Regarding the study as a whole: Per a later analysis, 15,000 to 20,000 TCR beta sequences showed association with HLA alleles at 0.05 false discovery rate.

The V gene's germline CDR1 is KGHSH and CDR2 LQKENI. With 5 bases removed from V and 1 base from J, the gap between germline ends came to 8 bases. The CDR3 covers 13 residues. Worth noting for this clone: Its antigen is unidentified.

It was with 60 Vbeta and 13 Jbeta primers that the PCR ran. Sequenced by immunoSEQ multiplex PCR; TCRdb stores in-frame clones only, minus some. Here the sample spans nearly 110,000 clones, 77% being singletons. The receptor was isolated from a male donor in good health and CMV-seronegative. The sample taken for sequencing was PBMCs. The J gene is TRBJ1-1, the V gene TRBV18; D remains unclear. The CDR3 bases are TGTGCCAGCTCAGCCACAGAGAACACTGAAGCTTTCTTT. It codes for CASSATENTEAFF. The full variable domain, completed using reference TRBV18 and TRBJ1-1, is NAGVMQNPRHLVRRRGQEARLRCSPMKGHSHVYWYRQLPEEGLKFMVYLQKENIIDESGMPKERFSAEFPKEGPSILRIQQVVRGDSAAYFCASSATENTEAFFGQGTRLTVV.